What follows is one TCR beta chain and its context. This sample is drawn from a study of patients and donors after allogeneic stem cell transplantation. The CDR3 is made up of 13 amino acids. CDR1 and CDR2 (germline): MDHEN, SYDVKM. After removal of 8 bases from V and 6 bases from J, the junction contained 7 bases not matched to a gene. MiXCR, run by TCRdb on the RT-PCR reads, gives a single entry per CDR3 protein. The sample includes 150,000 to 200,000 distinct CDR3 sequences, approximately 30% of them seen just once. The sequenced sample consisted of blood, either unsorted or a sorted T cell fraction (not recorded which). The chain carries TRBV28 and TRBJ2-3, with 8 bases aligning to TRBD2. This TCR was recovered from a human donor who was either an allogeneic HSCT recipient or a stem cell or donor lymphocyte infusion donor (not recorded which). It is not recorded whose cells these are; they may come from a transplant donor. The CDR3 region is CASSAGGPDTQYF. The CDR3 DNA sequence: TGTGCCAGCTCGGCGGGAGGTCCGGATACGCAGTATTTT.